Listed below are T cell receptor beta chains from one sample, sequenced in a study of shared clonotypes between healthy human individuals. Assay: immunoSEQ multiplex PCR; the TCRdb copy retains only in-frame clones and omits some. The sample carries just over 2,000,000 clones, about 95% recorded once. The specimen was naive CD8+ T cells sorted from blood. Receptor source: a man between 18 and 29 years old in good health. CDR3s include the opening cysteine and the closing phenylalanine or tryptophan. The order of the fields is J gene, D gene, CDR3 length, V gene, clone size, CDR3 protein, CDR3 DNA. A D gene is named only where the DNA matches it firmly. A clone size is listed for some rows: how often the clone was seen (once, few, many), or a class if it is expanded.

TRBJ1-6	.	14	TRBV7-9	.	CASSLGPLGSPLHF	TGTGCCAGCAGCTTAGGTCCGCTCGGTTCACCCCTCCACTTT
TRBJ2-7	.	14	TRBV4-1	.	CASSPLRENYEQYF	TGCGCCAGCAGCCCGTTGAGGGAAAACTACGAGCAGTACTTC
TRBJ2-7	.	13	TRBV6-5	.	CASSPDPSYEQYF	TGTGCCAGCAGTCCGGATCCATCCTACGAGCAGTACTTC
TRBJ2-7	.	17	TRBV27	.	CASRPKWPPDHPYEQYF	TGTGCCAGCAGACCCAAATGGCCCCCCGACCACCCCTACGAGCAGTACTTC
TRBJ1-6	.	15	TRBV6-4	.	CASSDSFGRNSPLHF	TGTGCCAGCAGTGACTCGTTCGGGCGGAATTCACCCCTCCACTTT
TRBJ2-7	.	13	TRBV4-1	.	CASSQASEWEQYF	TGCGCCAGCAGCCAAGCTTCCGAGTGGGAGCAGTACTTC
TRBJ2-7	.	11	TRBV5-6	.	CASSFEHEQYF	TGTGCCAGCAGCTTCGAACACGAGCAGTACTTC
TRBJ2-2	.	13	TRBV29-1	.	CSVPTPNTGELFF	TGCAGCGTTCCGACACCGAACACCGGGGAGCTGTTTTTT
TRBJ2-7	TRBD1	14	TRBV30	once	CAWRDRDRAYEQYF	TGTGCCTGGAGAGACCGGGACAGGGCCTACGAGCAGTACTTC
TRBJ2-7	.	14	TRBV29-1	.	CSVQKDSPSYEQYF	TGCAGCGTACAGAAGGACTCCCCGTCCTACGAGCAGTACTTC